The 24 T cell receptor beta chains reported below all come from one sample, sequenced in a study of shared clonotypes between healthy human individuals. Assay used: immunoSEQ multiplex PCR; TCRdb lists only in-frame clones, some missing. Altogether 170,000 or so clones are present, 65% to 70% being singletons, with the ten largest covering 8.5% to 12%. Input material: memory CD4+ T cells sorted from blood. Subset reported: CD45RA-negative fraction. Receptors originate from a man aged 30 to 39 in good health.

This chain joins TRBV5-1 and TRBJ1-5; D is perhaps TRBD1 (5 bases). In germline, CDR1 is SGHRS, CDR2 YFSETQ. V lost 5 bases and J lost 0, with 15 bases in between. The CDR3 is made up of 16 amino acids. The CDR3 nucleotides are TGCGCCAGCAGATATACCGGGGCCCATAGCAATCAGCCCCAGCATTTT. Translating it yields CASRYTGAHSNQPQHF.

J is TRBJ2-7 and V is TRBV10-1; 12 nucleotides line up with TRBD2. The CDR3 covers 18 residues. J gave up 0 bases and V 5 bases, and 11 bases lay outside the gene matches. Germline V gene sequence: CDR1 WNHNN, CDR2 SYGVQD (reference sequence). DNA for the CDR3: TGCGCCAGCAGTATCTGGACTAGCGGGAACCCTTCCTCCTACGAGCAGTACTTC. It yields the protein CASSIWTSGNPSSYEQYF.

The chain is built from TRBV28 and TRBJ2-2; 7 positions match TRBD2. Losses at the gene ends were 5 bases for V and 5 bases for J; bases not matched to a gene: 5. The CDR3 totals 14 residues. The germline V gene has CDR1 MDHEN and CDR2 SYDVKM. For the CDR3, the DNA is TGTGCCAGCAGTCGGAGGGGAGGGACCGGGGAGCTGTTTTTT. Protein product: CASSRRGGTGELFF.

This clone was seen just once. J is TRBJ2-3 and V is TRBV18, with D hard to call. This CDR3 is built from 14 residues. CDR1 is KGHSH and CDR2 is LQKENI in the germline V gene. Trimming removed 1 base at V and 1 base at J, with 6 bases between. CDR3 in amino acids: CASSPLSGTDTQYF. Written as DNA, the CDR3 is TGTGCCAGCTCACCACTCAGCGGCACAGATACGCAGTATTTT.

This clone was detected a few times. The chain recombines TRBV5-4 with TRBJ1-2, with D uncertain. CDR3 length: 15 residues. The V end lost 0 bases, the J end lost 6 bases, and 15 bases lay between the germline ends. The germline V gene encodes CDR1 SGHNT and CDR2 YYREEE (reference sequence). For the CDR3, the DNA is TGTGCCAGCAGCTTGGCCAGATCCCCTTGGGATGGCTACACCTTC. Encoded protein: CASSLARSPWDGYTF.

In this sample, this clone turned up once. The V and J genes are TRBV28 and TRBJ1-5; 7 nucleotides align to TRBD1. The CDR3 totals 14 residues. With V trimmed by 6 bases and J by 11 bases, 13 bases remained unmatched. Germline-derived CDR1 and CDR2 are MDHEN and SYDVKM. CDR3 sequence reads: CASRDPGQQKSQHF. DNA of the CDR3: TGTGCCAGCAGGGATCCGGGACAGCAGAAGTCCCAGCATTTT.

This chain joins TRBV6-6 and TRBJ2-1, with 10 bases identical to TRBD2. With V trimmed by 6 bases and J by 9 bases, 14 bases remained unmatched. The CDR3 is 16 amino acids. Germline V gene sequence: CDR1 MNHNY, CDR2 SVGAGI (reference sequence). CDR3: CASRLAGSGEGGEQFF. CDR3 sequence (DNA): TGTGCCAGCAGACTAGCGGGGAGTGGGGAAGGAGGTGAGCAGTTCTTC.

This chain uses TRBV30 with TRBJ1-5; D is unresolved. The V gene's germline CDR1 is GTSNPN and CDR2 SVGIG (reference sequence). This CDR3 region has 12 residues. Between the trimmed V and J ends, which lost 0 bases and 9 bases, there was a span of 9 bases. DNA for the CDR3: TGTGCCTGGAGTGTACCGGGAGGGCCCCAGCATTTT. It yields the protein CAWSVPGGPQHF. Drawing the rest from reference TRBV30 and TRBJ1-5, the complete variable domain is SQTIHQWPATLVQPVGSPLSLECTVEGTSNPNLYWYRQAAGRGLQLLFYSVGIGQISSEVPQNLSASRPQDRQFILSSKKLLLSDSGFYLCAWSVPGGPQHFGDGTRLSIL.

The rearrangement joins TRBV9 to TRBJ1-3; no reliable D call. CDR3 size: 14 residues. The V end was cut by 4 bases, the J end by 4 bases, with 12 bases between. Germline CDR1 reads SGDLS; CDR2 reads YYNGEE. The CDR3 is CASSPTLGGNTIYF. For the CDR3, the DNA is TGTGCCAGCAGCCCGACGTTGGGGGGAAACACCATATATTTT.

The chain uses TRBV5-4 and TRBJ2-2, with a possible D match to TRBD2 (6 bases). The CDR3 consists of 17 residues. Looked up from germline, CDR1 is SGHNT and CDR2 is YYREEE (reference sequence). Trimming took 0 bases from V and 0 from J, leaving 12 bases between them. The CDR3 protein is CASSLDYGGANTGELFF. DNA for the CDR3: TGTGCCAGCAGCTTGGATTACGGAGGGGCGAACACCGGGGAGCTGTTTTTT. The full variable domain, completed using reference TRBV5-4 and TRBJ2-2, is ETGVTQSPTHLIKTRGQQVTLRCSSQSGHNTVSWYQQALGQGPQFIFQYYREEENGRGNFPPRFSGLQFPNYSSELNVNALELDDSALYLCASSLDYGGANTGELFFGEGSRLTVL.

The CDR3 DNA follows: TGCGCCAGCAGCCGGGACACCGGGACGAATCAGCCCCAGCATTTT. It translates to CASSRDTGTNQPQHF. The rearrangement links TRBV5-1 to TRBJ1-5, with D perhaps matching TRBD1 (6 bases). CDR3 length equals 15 residues. Germline CDR1 and CDR2: SGHRS and YFSETQ. V shed 4 bases and J shed 4 bases, with 15 bases lying between them. Based on the CDR3 plus reference TRBV5-1 and TRBJ1-5, the full variable domain is KAGVTQTPRYLIKTRGQQVTLSCSPISGHRSVSWYQQTPGQGLQFLFEYFSETQRNKGNFPGRFSGRQFSNSRSEMNVSTLELGDSALYLCASSRDTGTNQPQHFGDGTRLSIL.

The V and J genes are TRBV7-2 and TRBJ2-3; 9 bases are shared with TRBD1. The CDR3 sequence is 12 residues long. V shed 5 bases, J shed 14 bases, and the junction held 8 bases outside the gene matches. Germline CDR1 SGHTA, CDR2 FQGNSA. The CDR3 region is CASSLDRGRGYF. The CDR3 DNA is TGTGCCAGCAGCCTCGACAGGGGGAGAGGGTATTTT. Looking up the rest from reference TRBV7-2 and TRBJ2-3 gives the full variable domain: GAGVSQSPSNKVTEKGKDVELRCDPISGHTALYWYRQSLGQGLEFLIYFQGNSAPDKSGLPSDRFSAERTGGSVSTLTIQRTQQEDSAVYLCASSLDRGRGYFGPGTRLTVL.

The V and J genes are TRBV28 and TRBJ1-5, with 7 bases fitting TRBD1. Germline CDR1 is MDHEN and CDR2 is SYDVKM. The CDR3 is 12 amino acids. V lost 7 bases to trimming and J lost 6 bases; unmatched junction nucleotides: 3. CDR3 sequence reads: CASKEGAQPQHF. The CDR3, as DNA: TGTGCCAGCAAAGAGGGGGCTCAGCCCCAGCATTTT.

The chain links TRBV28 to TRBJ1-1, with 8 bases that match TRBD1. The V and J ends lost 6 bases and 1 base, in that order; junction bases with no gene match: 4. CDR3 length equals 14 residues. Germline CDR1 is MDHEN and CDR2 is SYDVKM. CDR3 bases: TGTGCCAGCAGCCCAGGGGGCCCGAACACTGAAGCTTTCTTT. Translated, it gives CASSPGGPNTEAFF. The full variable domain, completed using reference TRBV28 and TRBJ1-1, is DVKVTQSSRYLVKRTGEKVFLECVQDMDHENMFWYRQDPGLGLRLIYFSYDVKMKEKGDIPEGYSVSREKKERFSLILESASTNQTSMYLCASSPGGPNTEAFFGQGTRLTVV.

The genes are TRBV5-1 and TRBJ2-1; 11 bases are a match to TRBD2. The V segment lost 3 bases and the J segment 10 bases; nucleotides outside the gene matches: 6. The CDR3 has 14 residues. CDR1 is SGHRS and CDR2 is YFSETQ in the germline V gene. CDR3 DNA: TGCGCCAGCAGCTCAACTAGCGGGAGTATGGAGCAGTTCTTC. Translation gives CASSSTSGSMEQFF. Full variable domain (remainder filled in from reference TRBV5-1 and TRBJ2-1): KAGVTQTPRYLIKTRGQQVTLSCSPISGHRSVSWYQQTPGQGLQFLFEYFSETQRNKGNFPGRFSGRQFSNSRSEMNVSTLELGDSALYLCASSSTSGSMEQFFGPGTRLTVL.

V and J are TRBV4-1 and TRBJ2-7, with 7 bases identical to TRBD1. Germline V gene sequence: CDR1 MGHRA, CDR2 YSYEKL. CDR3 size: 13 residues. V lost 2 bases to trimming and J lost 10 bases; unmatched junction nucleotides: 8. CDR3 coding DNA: TGCGCCAGCAGCCAATTAACGGACAGGCTCCAGTACTTC. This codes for CASSQLTDRLQYF.

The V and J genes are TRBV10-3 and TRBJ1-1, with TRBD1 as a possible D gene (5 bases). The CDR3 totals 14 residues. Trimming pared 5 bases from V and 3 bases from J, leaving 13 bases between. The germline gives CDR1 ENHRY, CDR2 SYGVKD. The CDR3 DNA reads TGTGCCATCAGTCCGGACGGGGGGGACACTGAAGCTTTCTTT. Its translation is CAISPDGGDTEAFF.

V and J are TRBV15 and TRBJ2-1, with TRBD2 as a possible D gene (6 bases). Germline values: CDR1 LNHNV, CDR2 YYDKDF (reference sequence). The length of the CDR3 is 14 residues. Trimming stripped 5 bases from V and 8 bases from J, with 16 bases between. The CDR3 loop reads CATSARDSEYEQFF. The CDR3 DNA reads TGTGCCACCAGCGCTCGGGACTCGGAGTATGAGCAGTTCTTC.

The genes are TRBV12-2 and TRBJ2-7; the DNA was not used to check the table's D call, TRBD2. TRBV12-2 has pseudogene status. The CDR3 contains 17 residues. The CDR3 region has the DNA TGTGCAAGTCGCTTAGGCCCTAGGCGGGAGATCTTCCACGAGCAGTACTTC. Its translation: CASRLGPRREIFHEQYF.

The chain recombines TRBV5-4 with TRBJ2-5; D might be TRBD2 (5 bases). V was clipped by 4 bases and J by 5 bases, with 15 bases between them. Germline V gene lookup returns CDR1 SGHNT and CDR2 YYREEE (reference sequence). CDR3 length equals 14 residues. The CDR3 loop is CASSHDVGGETQYF. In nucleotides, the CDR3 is TGTGCCAGCAGCCACGACGTGGGCGGGGAGACCCAGTACTTC.

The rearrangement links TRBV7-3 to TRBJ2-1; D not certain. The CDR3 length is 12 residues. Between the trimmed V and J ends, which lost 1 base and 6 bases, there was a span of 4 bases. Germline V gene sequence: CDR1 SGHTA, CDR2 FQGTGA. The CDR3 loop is CASSLSPNEQFF. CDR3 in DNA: TGTGCCAGCAGCTTAAGTCCCAATGAGCAGTTCTTC.

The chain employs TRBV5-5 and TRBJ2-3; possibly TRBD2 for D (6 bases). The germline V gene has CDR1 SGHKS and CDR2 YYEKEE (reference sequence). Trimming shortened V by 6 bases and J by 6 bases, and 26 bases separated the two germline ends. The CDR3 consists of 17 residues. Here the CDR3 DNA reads TGTGCCAGCACCAATGCCGGCAGGCGGGGAACAACGGATACGCAGTATTTT. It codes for CASTNAGRRGTTDTQYF. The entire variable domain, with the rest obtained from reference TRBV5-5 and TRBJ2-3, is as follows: DAGVTQSPTHLIKTRGQQVTLRCSPISGHKSVSWYQQVLGQGPQFIFQYYEKEERGRGNFPDRFSARQFPNYSSELNVNALLLGDSALYLCASTNAGRRGTTDTQYFGPGTRLTVL.

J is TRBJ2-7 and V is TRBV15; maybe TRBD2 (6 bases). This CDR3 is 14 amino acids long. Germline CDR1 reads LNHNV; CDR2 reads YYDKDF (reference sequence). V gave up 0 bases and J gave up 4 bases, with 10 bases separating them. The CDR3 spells CATSRDIGGYEQYF. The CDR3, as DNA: TGTGCCACCAGCAGAGACATTGGGGGGTACGAGCAGTACTTC.

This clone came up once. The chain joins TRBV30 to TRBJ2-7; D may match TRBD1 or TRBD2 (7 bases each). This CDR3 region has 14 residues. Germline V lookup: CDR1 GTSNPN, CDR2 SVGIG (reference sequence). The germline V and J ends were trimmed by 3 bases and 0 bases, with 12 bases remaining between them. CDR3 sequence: CAWRTRGGSYEQYF. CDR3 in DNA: TGTGCCTGGAGAACCAGGGGGGGCTCCTACGAGCAGTACTTC.